These 30 T cell receptor beta chains were all obtained from the same sample, sequenced in a study of T cell responses to AZD1222 COVID-19 vaccine. Produced via immunoSEQ multiplex PCR; TCRdb's table is partial and in-frame only. The sample yields tens of thousands of clones, just over 90% seen once. The material was peripheral blood, obtained on day 0 of AZD1222 vaccination. The receptors here all came from an adult in good health.

The rearrangement links TRBV6-5 to TRBJ1-2; D not resolved. The V and J ends lost 8 bases and 2 bases respectively, with 12 bases between them. The CDR3 spans 13 residues. CDR1 is MNHEY and CDR2 is SVGAGI in the germline V gene. CDR3 nucleotides: TGTGCCAGCCGCCGGGTTAACAACTATGGCTACACCTTC. It is translated as CASRRVNNYGYTF.

The rearrangement joins TRBV9 to TRBJ2-2; unclear D gene. Germline V gene data show CDR1 as SGDLS and CDR2 as YYNGEE. Trimming shortened V by 0 bases and J by 4 bases, and 10 bases separated the two germline ends. The CDR3 consists of 15 residues. CDR3 region: CASSVGWSVTGELFF. CDR3 bases: TGTGCCAGCAGCGTAGGGTGGTCCGTCACCGGGGAGCTGTTTTTT. Complete variable domain (other parts from reference TRBV9 and TRBJ2-2): DSGVTQTPKHLITATGQRVTLRCSPRSGDLSVYWYQQSLDQGLQFLIQYYNGEERAKGNILERFSAQQFPDLHSELNLSSLELGDSALYFCASSVGWSVTGELFFGEGSRLTVL.

This rearrangement joins TRBV19 to TRBJ1-1; 8 bases fit TRBD1. The CDR3 runs 16 residues. V shed 4 bases and J 1 base; nucleotides not matched to a gene: 8. Germline CDR1 reads LNHDA; CDR2 reads SQIVND (reference sequence). Here the CDR3 reads CASSRATGEGNTEAFF. CDR3 in DNA: TGTGCCAGTAGTAGGGCGACAGGGGAAGGGAACACTGAAGCTTTCTTT. Filled out from reference TRBV19 and TRBJ1-1, the complete variable domain reads DGGITQSPKYLFRKEGQNVTLSCEQNLNHDAMYWYRQDPGQGLRLIYYSQIVNDFQKGDIAEGYSVSREKKESFPLTVTSAQKNPTAFYLCASSRATGEGNTEAFFGQGTRLTVV.

The J gene is TRBJ2-2, the V gene TRBV7-2; a weak D match, TRBD1 (7 bases). Germline values: CDR1 SGHTA, CDR2 FQGNSA. The germline V and J ends were trimmed by 4 bases and 6 bases, with 12 bases remaining between them. CDR3 length equals 14 residues. The CDR3 DNA reads as TGTGCCAGCAGCTCCAGGGGGGCGGCCGGGGAGCTGTTTTTT. Amino acid sequence: CASSSRGAAGELFF.

The chain recombines TRBV6-5 with TRBJ1-4; D unclear. CDR1 MNHEY and CDR2 SVGAGI come from the germline V gene. Deletions cut 6 bases from V and 2 bases from J, with 10 bases between. This CDR3 is 14 amino acids long. The CDR3 region has the DNA TGTGCCAGCAGGGCGGGGTTTACTAATGAAAAACTGTTTTTT. This encodes CASRAGFTNEKLFF.

The chain carries TRBV12-3 or TRBV12-4 and TRBJ2-7, with D perhaps matching TRBD2 (5 bases). With 6 bases removed from V and 4 bases from J, the gap between germline ends came to 10 bases. The CDR3 covers 12 residues. The CDR3 sequence is CASRGREYEQYF. The CDR3 region has the DNA TGTGCCAGCAGAGGAAGGGAGTACGAGCAGTACTTC.

V gene TRBV21-1 combines with J gene TRBJ2-3. TRBV21-1 counts as a pseudogene. The CDR3 spans 13 residues. In DNA form, the CDR3 reads TGTGCCAGCAGCAAGAAGGGATCAGATACGCAGTATTTT. As protein: CASSKKGSDTQYF.

A note on this clone: Other DNA sequences in the same sample also yield this CDR3. The rearrangement uses TRBV28 and TRBJ1-1, with D unresolved. The V gene lost 2 bases and the J gene lost 0 bases, with 4 bases spanning the gap. The CDR3 loop spans 13 amino acids. The germline gives CDR1 MDHEN, CDR2 SYDVKM. This chain's CDR3 is CASSLSLNTEAFF. DNA for the CDR3: TGTGCCAGCAGTTTAAGCTTGAACACTGAAGCTTTCTTT.

CDR3 loop: CASSSPLGTGANVLTF. The CDR3 DNA reads as TGCGCCAGCAGCTCCCCTTTGGGTACTGGGGCCAACGTCCTGACTTTC. This sequence joins TRBV5-1 and TRBJ2-6; D not certain. Germline CDR1 and CDR2: SGHRS and YFSETQ. Trimming stripped 3 bases from V and 2 bases from J, with 12 bases between. CDR3 length: 16 amino acids.

The chain is built from TRBV27 and TRBJ1-5; the D is unclear. The CDR3 sequence is 13 residues long. Trimming stripped 5 bases from V and 6 bases from J, with 11 bases between. CDR1 MNHEY and CDR2 SMNVEV come from the germline V gene (reference sequence). The CDR3 nucleotides read TGTGCCAGCAGTCTCGGATGGAGTCAGCCCCAGCATTTT. Residues: CASSLGWSQPQHF.

The V and J genes are TRBV2 and TRBJ2-5, with unresolved D. The CDR3 has 12 amino acids. The ends were cut back, 6 bases at V and 3 bases at J, with 8 bases in the middle. Germline lookup yields CDR1 SNHLY and CDR2 FYNNEI. The CDR3 reads CASSSTKETQYF. The CDR3 DNA sequence: TGTGCCAGCAGCTCGACAAAAGAGACCCAGTACTTC.

V is TRBV4-1 and J is TRBJ1-6; D unclear. Germline V lookup: CDR1 MGHRA, CDR2 YSYEKL. Trimming left V 8 bases short and J 9 bases short, with 5 bases between. CDR3 length: 10 residues. The CDR3 DNA is TGCGCCAGCGGGCTTTCACCCCTCCACTTT. It encodes CASGLSPLHF.

The V gene is TRBV6-5, the J gene TRBJ2-3; 7 bases are a match to TRBD2. Germline assignment: CDR1 MNHEY and CDR2 SVGAGI. Losses at the gene ends were 6 bases for V and 1 base for J; bases not matched to a gene: 7. The CDR3 has 15 amino acids. Here the CDR3 DNA reads TGTGCCAGCAGCGGGGGGTCTTTCCGCACAGATACGCAGTATTTT. Its protein is CASSGGSFRTDTQYF.

V gene TRBV6-5 combines with J gene TRBJ2-3; the D call may be TRBD1 or TRBD2 (5 bases each). The germline V and J ends were trimmed by 6 bases and 2 bases, with 12 bases remaining between them. CDR3 size: 14 residues. Germline CDR1 reads MNHEY; CDR2 reads SVGAGI. The CDR3 nucleotides read TGTGCCAGCAGCCTGGGACGGGCCACAGATACGCAGTATTTT. Protein product: CASSLGRATDTQYF.

This sequence joins TRBV4-1 and TRBJ2-2; possible D gene TRBD2, 5 bases. V was cut by 3 bases and J by 6 bases, with 5 bases left in between. The CDR3 totals 12 residues. Germline V gene sequence: CDR1 MGHRA, CDR2 YSYEKL. The CDR3 DNA reads as TGCGCCAGCAGCCACGGGGCCGGGGAGCTGTTTTTT. Protein product: CASSHGAGELFF.

The rearrangement uses TRBV27 and TRBJ1-4, with D perhaps TRBD1 (6 bases). Germline V gene data show CDR1 as MNHEY and CDR2 as SMNVEV (reference sequence). The length of the CDR3 is 16 residues. V lost 4 bases and J lost 9, with 21 bases in between. In DNA form, the CDR3 reads TGTGCCAGCAGTTCGCCCACAGGGCTAGGGGGGCAAAAACTGTTTTTT. As protein: CASSSPTGLGGQKLFF. Supplemented by reference TRBV27 and TRBJ1-4, the full variable domain reads EAQVTQNPRYLITVTGKKLTVTCSQNMNHEYMSWYRQDPGLGLRQIYYSMNVEVTDKGDVPEGYKVSRKEKRNFPLILESPSPNQTSLYFCASSSPTGLGGQKLFFGSGTQLSVL.

CDR3: CASSLRGAGQPQHF. The CDR3 coding sequence is TGTGCCAGCAGTTTACGGGGGGCAGGTCAGCCCCAGCATTTT. The chain is built from TRBV28 and TRBJ1-5, with a tentative D call TRBD1 (6 bases). The CDR3 consists of 14 residues. Germline values: CDR1 MDHEN, CDR2 SYDVKM. V was cut by 2 bases and J by 6 bases, with 11 bases left in between.

The chain combines TRBV7-2 with TRBJ1-2, with a weak D call TRBD1 (5 bases). Germline V gene data show CDR1 as SGHTA and CDR2 as FQGNSA. The CDR3 runs to 14 residues. V was pared by 5 bases and J by 8 bases, with 18 bases between. CDR3 amino acids: CASSTFIQGGGYTF. DNA for the CDR3: TGTGCCAGCAGCACCTTCATCCAGGGTGGCGGCTACACCTTC.

The J gene is TRBJ2-1, the V gene TRBV19; tentatively, D is TRBD1 (5 bases). The CDR3 consists of 15 residues. Trimming cost V 5 bases and J 0 bases, with 11 bases left between them. Germline V gene sequence: CDR1 LNHDA, CDR2 SQIVND (reference sequence). For the CDR3, the DNA is TGTGCCAGTAGTCCCGACAGTAGCTCCTACAATGAGCAGTTCTTC. Protein product: CASSPDSSSYNEQFF.

In DNA, the CDR3 is TGTGCCAGCAGTTCCCCCGGGACAGGGTTTGGAAATCAGCCCCAGCATTTT. It codes for CASSSPGTGFGNQPQHF. V is TRBV16 and J is TRBJ1-5; 9 bases align to TRBD1. J lost 4 bases, V lost 6 bases, and 13 bases had no gene match. The CDR3 totals 17 residues. CDR1 is KGHSY, CDR2 FQNENV, per germline. Supplemented by reference TRBV16 and TRBJ1-5, the full variable domain reads GEEVAQTPKHLVRGEGQKAKLYCAPIKGHSYVFWYQQVLKNEFKFLISFQNENVFDETGMPKERFSAKCLPNSPCSLEIQATKLEDSAVYFCASSSPGTGFGNQPQHFGDGTRLSIL.

V usage is TRBV9 and J usage is TRBJ2-5; the match to TRBD2 covers 10 bases. Unmatched junction bases numbered 8, after V lost 4 bases and J lost 2 bases. Looked up from germline, CDR1 is SGDLS and CDR2 is YYNGEE. This CDR3 is 16 amino acids long. CDR3 sequence reads: CASSLSGGGLQETQYF. In DNA, the CDR3 is TGTGCCAGCAGCCTCAGCGGGGGGGGCCTTCAAGAGACCCAGTACTTC.

This chain uses TRBV28 with TRBJ1-1; a possible D gene is TRBD1 (6 bases). Germline CDR1 and CDR2: MDHEN and SYDVKM. Trimming removed 6 bases at V and 0 bases at J, with 11 bases between. This CDR3 comprises 14 residues. The CDR3 nucleotides read TGTGCCAGCAGGCCGGCAGGGGTGAACACTGAAGCTTTCTTT. It codes for CASRPAGVNTEAFF. Complete variable domain (other parts from reference TRBV28 and TRBJ1-1): DVKVTQSSRYLVKRTGEKVFLECVQDMDHENMFWYRQDPGLGLRLIYFSYDVKMKEKGDIPEGYSVSREKKERFSLILESASTNQTSMYLCASRPAGVNTEAFFGQGTRLTVV.

With regard to this clone: At one of its ends the junction is not consistent with the germline gene, which may arise from a read error. This chain connects TRBV11-3 to TRBJ2-7; possible D gene TRBD1, 5 bases. This CDR3 is built from 12 residues. From germline, CDR1 is SGHNT and CDR2 YENEEA. The CDR3 is CASSLDSYEQYF. CDR3 nucleotides: TGTGCCAGCAGCCTAGACAGCTACGAGCAGTACTTC. Drawing the rest from reference TRBV11-3 and TRBJ2-7, the complete variable domain is EAGVVQSPRYKIIEKKQPVAFWCNPISGHNTLYWYLQNLGQGPELLIRYENEEAVDDSQLPKDRFSAERLKGVDSTLKIQPAELGDSAVYLCASSLDSYEQYFGPGTRLTVT.

In this sample, this clone turned up once. The chain uses TRBV25-1 and TRBJ1-4; 10 positions match TRBD1. V lost 2 bases to trimming and J lost 6 bases; unmatched junction nucleotides: 3. Germline CDR1 and CDR2: MGHDK and SYGVNS. The CDR3 loop spans 15 amino acids. The DNA of the CDR3 is TGTGCCAGCAGTGAAGCCGGGACAGGGGATGAAAAACTGTTTTTT. Its protein product is CASSEAGTGDEKLFF. Filled out from reference TRBV25-1 and TRBJ1-4, the complete variable domain reads EADIYQTPRYLVIGTGKKITLECSQTMGHDKMYWYQQDPGMELHLIHYSYGVNSTEKGDLSSESTVSRIRTEHFPLTLESARPSHTSQYLCASSEAGTGDEKLFFGSGTQLSVL.

This chain links TRBV23-1 with TRBJ1-5; 7 bases fit TRBD1. TRBV23-1 is filed as an ORF, its function uncertain. V gave up 3 bases and J gave up 1 base; unmatched junction bases: 9. The CDR3 extends over 17 amino acids. The CDR3 protein is CASSHPTGIGSNQPQHF. The CDR3 DNA reads TGCGCCAGCAGTCACCCGACAGGGATCGGAAGCAATCAGCCCCAGCATTTT.

This clone was counted once. The V gene is TRBV18, the J gene TRBJ1-1; D unclear. V was pared by 2 bases and J by 4 bases, with 8 bases between. In germline, CDR1 is KGHSH, CDR2 LQKENI. CDR3 size: 13 residues. The CDR3 reads CASSPGSGTEAFF. The DNA of the CDR3 is TGTGCCAGCTCACCAGGGAGTGGCACTGAAGCTTTCTTT. Full variable domain (remainder filled in from reference TRBV18 and TRBJ1-1): NAGVMQNPRHLVRRRGQEARLRCSPMKGHSHVYWYRQLPEEGLKFMVYLQKENIIDESGMPKERFSAEFPKEGPSILRIQQVVRGDSAAYFCASSPGSGTEAFFGQGTRLTVV.

J is TRBJ1-3 and V is TRBV7-2; D is unclear. The germline gives CDR1 SGHTA, CDR2 FQGNSA. The CDR3 covers 15 residues. Trimming removed 5 bases from V and 1 base from J, with 12 bases in between. The CDR3: CASSPEVGSGNTIYF. In DNA, the CDR3 is TGTGCCAGCAGCCCAGAGGTGGGGTCTGGAAACACCATATATTTT.

The chain links TRBV28 to TRBJ1-5; unclear D gene. Trimming removed 7 bases at V and 2 bases at J, with 12 bases between. The CDR3 consists of 14 residues. Per the germline V gene, CDR1 is MDHEN and CDR2 is SYDVKM. CDR3 nucleotide sequence: TGTGCCAGCAAGGGTCTCTTACGCAATCAGCCCCAGCATTTT. Protein sequence: CASKGLLRNQPQHF.

The CDR3 here is CASSLSGAGQPQHF. The CDR3 DNA sequence: TGTGCCAGCAGCTTATCAGGGGCCGGTCAGCCCCAGCATTTT. This chain uses TRBV7-3 with TRBJ1-5, with D perhaps matching TRBD1 (6 bases). With 2 bases removed from V and 6 bases from J, the gap between germline ends came to 11 bases. The germline V gene encodes CDR1 SGHTA and CDR2 FQGTGA. The CDR3 is 14 residues long.

The chain joins TRBV25-1 to TRBJ1-1, with D maybe TRBD1 (5 bases). Germline V gene lookup returns CDR1 MGHDK and CDR2 SYGVNS. The CDR3 sequence is 16 residues long. V was cut by 8 bases and J by 1 base, with 20 bases left in between. CDR3 nucleotides: TGTGCCAGCTCACAAACCGGACACTACGCGAACACTGAAGCTTTCTTT. Translating it yields CASSQTGHYANTEAFF.